Given below is one TCR beta chain in context. The antigen remains undetermined. This entry comes from a study of cytomegalovirus exposure and HLA in healthy donors. Germline CDR1 and CDR2: KGHSH and LQKENI. This CDR3 is built from 15 residues. The J segment lost 5 bases and the V segment lost 8 bases, leaving 9 bases of the junction unmatched. Study results and caveats: It was reported in a later analysis that an Asian-associated ancestry cluster showed fewer N-insertions than the roughly 670-donor mean. Data from an earlier analysis indicated that most TCR beta V segments were productive either about 90% or about 30% of the time. A missense DCLRE1C variant was associated with V- and J-gene trimming of TCR beta chains in a later analysis, and an independent cohort replicated the association. The classifier was said to identify cytomegalovirus status with high specificity and sensitivity.

PCR primers comprised 60 Vbeta and 13 Jbeta primers. Repertoires were generated with immunoSEQ multiplex PCR, while TCRdb's copy carries only in-frame clones and drops some. The repertoire holds 150,000 or so clones, with roughly 86% as singletons. Sequencing input: PBMCs. The chain employs TRBV18 and TRBJ1-4, with 9 bases aligning to TRBD1. The receptor was derived from a man aged 18 to 29 in good health and CMV-seropositive. The CDR3 sequence: CASLISQGANEKLFF. CDR3 DNA sequence: TGTGCCAGCCTTATTTCACAGGGGGCGAATGAAAAACTGTTTTTT. The whole variable domain, remainder taken from reference TRBV18 and TRBJ1-4, is NAGVMQNPRHLVRRRGQEARLRCSPMKGHSHVYWYRQLPEEGLKFMVYLQKENIIDESGMPKERFSAEFPKEGPSILRIQQVVRGDSAAYFCASLISQGANEKLFFGSGTQLSVL.